This TCR beta chain originates from a study of technical replicates of blood from a few donors. Germline assignment: CDR1 SGHRS and CDR2 YFSETQ. The length of the CDR3 is 13 residues. Unmatched junction bases numbered 6, after V lost 4 bases and J lost 5 bases. TCRdb keeps only in-frame clones here, not all; method: immunoSEQ multiplex PCR. The table includes about 100,000 clones, 95% detected once. The sequencing input was T cells isolated from PBMCs. The TCR was taken from a human donor in good health. V and J are TRBV5-1 and TRBJ2-7; 7 nucleotides agree with TRBD1. In DNA, the CDR3 is TGCGCCAGCAGCCAAGACAGGGCTCACGAGCAGTACTTC. Protein: CASSQDRAHEQYF.